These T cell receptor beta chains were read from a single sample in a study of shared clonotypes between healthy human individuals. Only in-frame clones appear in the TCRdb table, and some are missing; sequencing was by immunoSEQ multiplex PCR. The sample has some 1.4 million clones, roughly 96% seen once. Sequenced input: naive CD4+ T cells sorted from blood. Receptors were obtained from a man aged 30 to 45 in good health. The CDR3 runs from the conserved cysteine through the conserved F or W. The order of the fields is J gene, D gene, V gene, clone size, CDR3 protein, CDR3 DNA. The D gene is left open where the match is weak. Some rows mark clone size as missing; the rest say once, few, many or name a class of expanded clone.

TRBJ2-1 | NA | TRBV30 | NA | CAWSRAGNEQFF | TGTGCCTGGAGTCGGGCAGGGAACGAGCAGTTCTTC
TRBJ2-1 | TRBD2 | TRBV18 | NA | CASSPVAGTYNEQFF | TGTGCCAGCTCACCGGTAGCGGGAACCTACAATGAGCAGTTCTTC
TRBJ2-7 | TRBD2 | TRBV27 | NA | CASGTSGRVGEQYF | TGTGCCAGCGGAACTAGCGGGAGGGTCGGCGAGCAGTACTTC
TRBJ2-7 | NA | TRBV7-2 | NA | CASSLAGSHEQYF | TGTGCCAGCAGCTTAGCAGGGTCCCACGAGCAGTACTTC
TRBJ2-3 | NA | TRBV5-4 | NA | CASSLGLPDTQYF | TGTGCCAGCAGCTTGGGTCTTCCAGATACGCAGTATTTT
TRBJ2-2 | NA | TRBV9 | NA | CASSVAANTGELFF | TGTGCCAGCAGCGTAGCGGCGAACACCGGGGAGCTGTTTTTT
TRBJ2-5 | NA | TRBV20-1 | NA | CSASSPETQYF | TGCAGTGCTAGCTCCCCGGAGACCCAGTACTTC
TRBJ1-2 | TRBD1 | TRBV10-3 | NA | CAISDPGQGGPFGYTF | TGTGCCATCAGTGACCCAGGACAGGGGGGTCCTTTTGGCTACACCTTC
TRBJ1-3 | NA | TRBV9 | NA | CASSVGSTRVSGNTIYF | TGTGCCAGCAGCGTAGGTTCGACTCGAGTCTCTGGAAACACCATATATTTT
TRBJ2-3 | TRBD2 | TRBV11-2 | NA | CASSSRRLAESTDTQYF | TGTGCCAGCAGCTCCCGTAGACTAGCAGAAAGCACAGATACGCAGTATTTT
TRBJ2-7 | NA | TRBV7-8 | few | CASSLSSYEQYF | TGTGCCAGCAGCTTAAGCTCCTACGAGCAGTACTTC
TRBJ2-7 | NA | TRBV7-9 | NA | CASSPLGGRNLEQYF | TGTGCCAGCAGCCCGCTTGGTGGGAGGAATCTGGAGCAGTACTTC
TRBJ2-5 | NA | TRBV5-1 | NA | CASSHKGETQYF | TGCGCCAGCAGCCATAAGGGGGAGACCCAGTACTTC
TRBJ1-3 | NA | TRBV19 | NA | CASSRGSSGNTIYF | TGTGCCAGTAGTAGGGGGAGCTCTGGAAACACCATATATTTT
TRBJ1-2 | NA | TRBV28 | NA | CASSLSGRPYGYTF | TGTGCCAGCAGTTTGTCGGGAAGGCCCTATGGCTACACCTTC
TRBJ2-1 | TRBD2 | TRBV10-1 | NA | CASSPSGREWPNNEQFF | TGCGCCAGCAGTCCTAGCGGGAGGGAATGGCCTAACAATGAGCAGTTCTTC
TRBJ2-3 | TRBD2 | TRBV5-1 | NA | CASSSGLAGASDTQYF | TGCGCCAGCAGCTCTGGACTAGCGGGAGCGTCAGATACGCAGTATTTT
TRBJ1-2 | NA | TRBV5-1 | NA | CASSQDSWGGYTF | TGCGCCAGCAGCCAGGACAGCTGGGGTGGCTACACCTTC
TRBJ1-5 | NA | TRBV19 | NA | CASIIKQGNQPQHF | TGTGCCAGTATCATAAAGCAGGGCAACCAGCCCCAGCATTTT
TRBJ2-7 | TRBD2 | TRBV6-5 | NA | CASSESGLAMQYF | TGTGCCAGCAGTGAATCGGGACTAGCGATGCAGTACTTC
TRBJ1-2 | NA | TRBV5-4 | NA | CASSLDPPRAGDGYTF | TGTGCCAGCAGCTTGGACCCACCACGGGCCGGGGATGGCTACACCTTC
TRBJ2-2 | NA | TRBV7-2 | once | CASSSRHTNTGELFF | TGTGCCAGCAGTTCTCGACATACGAACACCGGGGAGCTGTTTTTT
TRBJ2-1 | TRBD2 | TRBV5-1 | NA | CASSLVASGTEQFF | TGCGCCAGCAGCTTGGTGGCTAGCGGCACCGAGCAGTTCTTC
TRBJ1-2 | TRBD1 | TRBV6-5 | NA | CASSTRGVDYGYTF | TGTGCCAGCAGCACCAGGGGGGTCGACTATGGCTACACCTTC
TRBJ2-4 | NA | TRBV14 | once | CASSQVPNWIQYF | TGTGCCAGCAGCCAAGTGCCCAATTGGATTCAGTACTTC
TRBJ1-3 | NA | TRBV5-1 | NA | CASSFEASGNTIYF | TGCGCCAGCAGCTTCGAGGCTTCTGGAAACACCATATATTTT
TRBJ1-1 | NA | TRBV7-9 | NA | CASSTGGTEAFF | TGTGCCAGCAGCACGGGTGGGACTGAAGCTTTCTTT
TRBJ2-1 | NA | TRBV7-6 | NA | CASSVDFGREQFF | TGTGCCAGCAGCGTTGACTTTGGCCGTGAGCAGTTCTTC
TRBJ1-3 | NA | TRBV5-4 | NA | CASSFAPENTIYF | TGTGCCAGCAGTTTTGCCCCGGAAAACACCATATATTTT
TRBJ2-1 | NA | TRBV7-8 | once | CASSPPRAGYNEQFF | TGTGCCAGCAGCCCCCCGAGGGCGGGGTACAATGAGCAGTTCTTC
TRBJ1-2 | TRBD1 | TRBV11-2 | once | CASSLEPGQGRYGYTF | TGTGCCAGCAGCTTAGAACCGGGACAGGGCCGCTATGGCTACACCTTC
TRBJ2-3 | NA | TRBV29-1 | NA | CSTRSAQNLPDTQYF | TGCAGCACAAGGTCAGCACAGAACCTCCCAGATACGCAGTATTTT
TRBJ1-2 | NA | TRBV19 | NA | CASSVSGTTGYGYTF | TGTGCCAGTAGTGTGTCCGGGACGACAGGCTATGGCTACACCTTC
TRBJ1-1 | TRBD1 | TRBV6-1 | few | CASSQDRVNTEAFF | TGTGCCAGCAGTCAGGACAGGGTGAACACTGAAGCTTTCTTT
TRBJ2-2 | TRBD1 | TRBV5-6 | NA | CASSYDRGRELFF | TGTGCCAGCAGCTACGACAGGGGTCGGGAGCTGTTTTTT
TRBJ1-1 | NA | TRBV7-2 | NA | CASSLYTIRPHTEAFF | TGTGCCAGCAGCTTATATACGATCCGACCACACACTGAAGCTTTCTTT
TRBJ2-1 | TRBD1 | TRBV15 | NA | CATNQGRTGAGEQFF | TGTGCCACCAACCAGGGTAGGACAGGGGCTGGGGAGCAGTTCTTC
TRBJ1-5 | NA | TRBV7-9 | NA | CASSRGDFGQPQHF | TGTGCCAGCAGCCGTGGGGACTTTGGGCAGCCCCAGCATTTT
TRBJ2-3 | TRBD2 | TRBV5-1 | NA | CASSLNPAGFTDTQYF | TGCGCCAGCAGCTTGAACCCAGCGGGGTTCACAGATACGCAGTATTTT
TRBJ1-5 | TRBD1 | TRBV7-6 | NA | CASSLVPSTGGGNQPQHF | TGTGCCAGCAGCTTAGTCCCCTCGACAGGGGGTGGCAATCAGCCCCAGCATTTT
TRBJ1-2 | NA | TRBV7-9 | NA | CASSWYRERSYGYTF | TGTGCCAGCAGCTGGTACAGGGAAAGATCTTATGGCTACACCTTC
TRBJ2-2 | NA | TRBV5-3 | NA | CARSRQLEGGELFF | TGTGCCAGAAGCAGACAGTTGGAAGGCGGGGAGCTGTTTTTT
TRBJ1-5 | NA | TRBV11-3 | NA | CASSSSGHQPQHF | TGTGCCAGCAGCTCTTCAGGGCATCAGCCCCAGCATTTT
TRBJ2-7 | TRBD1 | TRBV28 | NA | CASSGQGSFYEQYF | TGTGCCAGCAGTGGACAGGGTTCCTTCTACGAGCAGTACTTC
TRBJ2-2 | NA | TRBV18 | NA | CASSPNQGGTGELFF | TGTGCCAGCTCACCAAATCAGGGCGGCACCGGGGAGCTGTTTTTT
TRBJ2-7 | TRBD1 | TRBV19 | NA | CASNRQGFPYEQYF | TGTGCCAGTAATAGACAGGGGTTTCCCTACGAGCAGTACTTC